A selection of T cell receptor beta chains follows, all from one sample in a study of cytomegalovirus exposure and HLA in healthy donors. TCRdb's table, derived via immunoSEQ multiplex PCR, lists solely in-frame clones and lacks some. Here the sample spans about 130,000 clones, around 80% being singletons. Input material: PBMCs. These receptors were collected from a man in his thirties or forties in good health and CMV-seronegative. Both conserved end residues are part of each CDR3. Fields, in order: J gene, V gene, D gene, clone size, CDR3 DNA, CDR3 protein. The D gene is left open where the match is weak. A clone size is listed for some rows: how often the clone was seen (once, few, many), or a class if it is expanded.

>TRBJ1-5|TRBV19|TRBD1|once
TGTGCCAGTAGTATCGGACAGGGCCGGAGGGACAATCAGCCCCAGCATTTT
CASSIGQGRRDNQPQHF
>TRBJ2-2|TRBV11-2|TRBD1|NA
TGTGCCAGCAGCTCGCGACAGGGCTCCGGGGAGCTGTTTTTT
CASSSRQGSGELFF
>TRBJ2-2|TRBV30|TRBD2|NA
TGTGCCTGGAGTAGCGGGGCGAACACCGGGGGGCTGTTTTTT
CAWSSGANTGGLFF
>TRBJ1-6|TRBV7-8|TRBD1|NA
TGTGCCAGCAGCCAGGGGGGCAGGGCGAGCTCCTATAATTCACCCCTCCACTTT
CASSQGGRASSYNSPLHF
>TRBJ2-1|TRBV5-1|NA|few
TGCGCCAGCAGCTTCACAGGGTACAATGAGCAGTTCTTC
CASSFTGYNEQFF
>TRBJ2-5|TRBV18|TRBD1|NA
TGTGCCAGCTCACAGGACAGGGGTGCAGAGACCCAGTACTTC
CASSQDRGAETQYF
>TRBJ1-5|TRBV28|NA|NA
TGTGCCAGCAGTTTATACAGGGTAACCAATCAGCCCCAGCATTTT
CASSLYRVTNQPQHF
>TRBJ1-4|TRBV6-6|NA|once
TGTGCCAGCAGTTATTATGGGAGTAATGAAAAACTGTTTTTT
CASSYYGSNEKLFF
>TRBJ1-4|TRBV28|NA|few
TGTGCCAGCAGTTTAGGGAAGAGGGCTACTAATGAAAAACTGTTTTTT
CASSLGKRATNEKLFF
>TRBJ1-4|TRBV7-2|TRBD1|few
TGTGCCAGCAGCTCGACAGGGGGAGTTGCAGAAAAACTGTTTTTT
CASSSTGGVAEKLFF
>TRBJ2-1|TRBV29-1|TRBD2|NA
TGCAGCGTGGTAGCGGGAACTGAGCAGTTCTTC
CSVVAGTEQFF
>TRBJ1-2|TRBV28|NA|NA
TGTGCCAGCAGTTACCCGACTGGTGGCTACACCTTC
CASSYPTGGYTF
>TRBJ2-6|TRBV11-2|NA|NA
TGTGCCAGCAGCCCCGGCGGAGGGGCCAACGTCCTGACTTTC
CASSPGGGANVLTF
>TRBJ2-7|TRBV30|TRBD1|NA
TGTGCCTGGACGAGCGGGAGGTTGGACAGGGGGCGGAAGGAGCAGTACTTC
CAWTSGRLDRGRKEQYF
>TRBJ2-1|TRBV7-2|TRBD2|NA
TGTGCCAGCAGTACCCCGGGGGGTAGCGGGCTCTCCTACAATGAGCAGTTCTTC
CASSTPGGSGLSYNEQFF
>TRBJ2-5|TRBV29-1|NA|NA
TGCAGCGTTACACAGGGATATGAGACCCAGTACTTC
CSVTQGYETQYF
>TRBJ2-7|TRBV6-1|NA|NA
TGTGCCAGCAGTGGGGCGGGCCTGGACGGACTGGGCGAGCAGTACTTC
CASSGAGLDGLGEQYF